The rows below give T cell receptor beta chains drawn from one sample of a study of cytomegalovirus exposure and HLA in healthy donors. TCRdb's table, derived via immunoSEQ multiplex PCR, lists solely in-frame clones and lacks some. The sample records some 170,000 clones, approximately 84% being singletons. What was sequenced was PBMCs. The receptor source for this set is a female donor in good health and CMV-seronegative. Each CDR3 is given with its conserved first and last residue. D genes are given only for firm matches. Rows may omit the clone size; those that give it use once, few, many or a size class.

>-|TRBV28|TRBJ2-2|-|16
TGTGCCAGCAGTTCCCCGGACAGATTGAACACCGGGGAGCTGTTTTTT
CASSSPDRLNTGELFF
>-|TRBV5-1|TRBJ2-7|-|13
TGCGCCAGCAGCTACCCAGGAGGTGCCGAGCAGTACTTC
CASSYPGGAEQYF
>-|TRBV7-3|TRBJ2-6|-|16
TGTGCCAGCAGCTTGTTGACTAACTCTGGGGCCAACGTCCTGACTTTC
CASSLLTNSGANVLTF
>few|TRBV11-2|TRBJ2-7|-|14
TGTGCCAGCAGCCCAGGAGCAGGGCCCTACGAGCAGTACTTC
CASSPGAGPYEQYF
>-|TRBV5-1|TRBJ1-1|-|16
TGCGCCAGCAGCTACGGTCTCAGTGCAGGGAACACTGAAGCTTTCTTT
CASSYGLSAGNTEAFF
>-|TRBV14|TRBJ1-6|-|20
TGTGCCAGCAGCCTGTACTTGGTCTTCTTAATGAGCTCCTATAATTCACCCCTCCACTTT
CASSLYLVFLMSSYNSPLHF
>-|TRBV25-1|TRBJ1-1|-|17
TGTGCCAGCAGTGAAGAAAGAAGGGGGTACCTGAACACTGAAGCTTTCTTT
CASSEERRGYLNTEAFF
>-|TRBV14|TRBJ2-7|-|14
TGTGCCAGCAGCCAAGTGCGGGGAGAGTACGAGCAGTACTTC
CASSQVRGEYEQYF
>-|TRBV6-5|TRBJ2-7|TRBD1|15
TGTGCCAGCAGCCCGGGACAGGGGGCATCCTACGAGCAGTACTTC
CASSPGQGASYEQYF
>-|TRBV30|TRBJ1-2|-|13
TGTGCCTGGAGTGGCGGCCAGGGCTATGGCTACACCTTC
CAWSGGQGYGYTF
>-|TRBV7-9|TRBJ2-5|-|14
TGTGCCAGCAGCTTAGTCACGGTCCAAGAGACCCAGTACTTC
CASSLVTVQETQYF
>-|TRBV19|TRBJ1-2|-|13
TGTGCCAGTAGTAAGAGGGTTGGCTATGGCTACACCTTC
CASSKRVGYGYTF
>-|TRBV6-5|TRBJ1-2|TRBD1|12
TGTGCCACTAAACAGGGGGACTATGGCTACACCTTC
CATKQGDYGYTF
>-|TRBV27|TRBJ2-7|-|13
TGTGCCAGCAGTCCCCGGTTGGCCTACGAGCAGTACTTC
CASSPRLAYEQYF
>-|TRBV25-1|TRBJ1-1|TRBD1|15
TGTGCCAGCAGTGGCAGACAGGGAGGCTACACTGAAGCTTTCTTT
CASSGRQGGYTEAFF
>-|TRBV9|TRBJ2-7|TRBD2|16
TGTGCCAGCAGCCCCCCTGGGGGGGTTAGCTCCTACGAGCAGTACTTC
CASSPPGGVSSYEQYF
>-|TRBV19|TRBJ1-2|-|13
TGTGCCAGTCAGGTCCGGTTTAACTATGGCTACACCTTC
CASQVRFNYGYTF
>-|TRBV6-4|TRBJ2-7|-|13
TGTGCCAGCAGCTTAAACAGGATTTACGAGCAGTACTTC
CASSLNRIYEQYF
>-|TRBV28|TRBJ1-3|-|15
TGTGCCAGCAGTTTCCGGGACATCTCTGGAAACACCATATATTTT
CASSFRDISGNTIYF
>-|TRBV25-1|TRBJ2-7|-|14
TGTGCCAGCAGTGAATTCCCAAACTCCTACGAGCGGTACTTC
CASSEFPNSYERYF
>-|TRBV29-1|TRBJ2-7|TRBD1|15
TGCAGCGTTGGGAGCAGGACAGGGCTATCCTACGAGCAGTACTTC
CSVGSRTGLSYEQYF
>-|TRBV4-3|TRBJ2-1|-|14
TGCGCCAGCAGCCAAGATAGCGACCCAATCGAGCAGTTCTTC
CASSQDSDPIEQFF
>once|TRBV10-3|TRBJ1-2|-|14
TGTGCCATCAGTGCCGCGGAGGGGAGCTATGGCTACACCTTC
CAISAAEGSYGYTF
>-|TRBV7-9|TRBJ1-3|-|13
TGTGCCAGCAGCTCAGGGGCTGGAAACACCATATATTTT
CASSSGAGNTIYF
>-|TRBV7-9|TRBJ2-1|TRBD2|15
TGTGCCAGCAGGTCACTAGCGGGCGACTACAATGAGCAGTTCTTC
CASRSLAGDYNEQFF
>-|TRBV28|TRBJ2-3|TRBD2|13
TGTGCCAGCAGTTTATGGGGGGGGGATACGCAGTATTTT
CASSLWGGDTQYF
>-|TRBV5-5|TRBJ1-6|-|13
TGTGCCAGCAGCCCCACCGCGAATTCACCCCTCCACTTT
CASSPTANSPLHF
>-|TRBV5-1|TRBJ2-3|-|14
TGCGCCACCACGGTGGGACATAGCACAGATACGCAGTATTTT
CATTVGHSTDTQYF
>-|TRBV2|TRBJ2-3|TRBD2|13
TGTGCCAGCAGAGGGACTAGAAGTCTTACGCAGTATTTT
CASRGTRSLTQYF
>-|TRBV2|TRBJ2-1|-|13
TGTGCCAGCACCGACAGCTCCTACAATGAGCAGTTCTTC
CASTDSSYNEQFF
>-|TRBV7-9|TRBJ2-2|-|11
TGTGCCAGCACTCGCACCGGGGAGCTGTTTTTT
CASTRTGELFF
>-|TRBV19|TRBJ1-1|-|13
TGTGCCAGTAGTATCGACAGGAACACTGAAGCTTTCTTT
CASSIDRNTEAFF
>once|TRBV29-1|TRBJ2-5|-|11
TGCAGCGTTGATCTACTAGAAACCCAGTACTTC
CSVDLLETQYF
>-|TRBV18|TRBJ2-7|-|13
TGTGCCAGCTCACCACCGTTGGAGTACGAGCAGTACTTC
CASSPPLEYEQYF
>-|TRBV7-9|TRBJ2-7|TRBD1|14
TGTGCCAGCAGCTTAGGACAGGGGGCCTACGAGCAGTACTTC
CASSLGQGAYEQYF
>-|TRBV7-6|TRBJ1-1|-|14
TGTGCCAGCAGCCCTAGCCCGGGAAACACTGAAGCTTTCTTT
CASSPSPGNTEAFF
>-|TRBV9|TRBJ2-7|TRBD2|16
TGTGCCAGCAGCGTAGTAGGGACTAGCGACGAGTACGAGCAGTACTTC
CASSVVGTSDEYEQYF
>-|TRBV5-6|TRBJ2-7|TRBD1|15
TGTGCCAGCAGCCGGGACAGGAAACCCCACTACGAGCAGTACTTC
CASSRDRKPHYEQYF
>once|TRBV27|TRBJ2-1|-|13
TGTGCCAGCAGTTTCGTTTCCTACAATGAGCAGTTCTTC
CASSFVSYNEQFF
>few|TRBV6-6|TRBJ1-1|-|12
TGTGCCAGCAGCACAGGGAACACTGAAGCTTTCTTT
CASSTGNTEAFF